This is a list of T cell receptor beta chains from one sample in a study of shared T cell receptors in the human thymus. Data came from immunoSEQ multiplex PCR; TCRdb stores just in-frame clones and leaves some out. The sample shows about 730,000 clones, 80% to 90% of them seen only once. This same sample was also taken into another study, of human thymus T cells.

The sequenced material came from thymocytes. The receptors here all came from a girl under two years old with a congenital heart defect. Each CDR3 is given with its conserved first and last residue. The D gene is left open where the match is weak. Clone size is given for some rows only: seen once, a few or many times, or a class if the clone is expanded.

CDR3 protein: CASAQIAGNTIYF
CDR3 DNA: TGTGCCAGCGCCCAGATCGCTGGAAACACCATATATTTT
D gene: .
J gene: TRBJ1-3
V gene: TRBV2
clone size: .

CDR3 protein: CASSGRAGGELFF
CDR3 DNA: TGTGCCAGCAGTGGGAGAGCGGGCGGGGAGCTGTTTTTT
D gene: .
J gene: TRBJ2-2
V gene: TRBV6-4
clone size: .

CDR3 protein: CASSPGGRTTVFRSEQYF
CDR3 DNA: TGCGCCAGCAGCCCTGGCGGGAGGACGACGGTCTTTCGCTCCGAGCAGTACTTC
D gene: TRBD2
J gene: TRBJ2-7
V gene: TRBV5-1
clone size: few

CDR3 protein: CASSLWGPSRTPPPYEQYF
CDR3 DNA: TGTGCCAGCAGTTTATGGGGGCCCTCCCGAACGCCTCCTCCTTACGAGCAGTACTTC
D gene: .
J gene: TRBJ2-7
V gene: TRBV28
clone size: .

CDR3 protein: CASSQDRGTEAFF
CDR3 DNA: TGTGCCAGCAGCCAAGACCGGGGGACTGAAGCTTTCTTT
D gene: .
J gene: TRBJ1-1
V gene: TRBV14
clone size: .

CDR3 protein: CASSFGPGASGTEAFF
CDR3 DNA: TGTGCCAGCAGCTTTGGGCCAGGGGCTAGCGGCACTGAAGCTTTCTTT
D gene: .
J gene: TRBJ1-1
V gene: TRBV7-8
clone size: .

CDR3 protein: CASSRGLAGGQQETQYF
CDR3 DNA: TGCGCCAGCAGCCGGGGACTAGCGGGGGGCCAACAAGAGACCCAGTACTTC
D gene: TRBD2
J gene: TRBJ2-5
V gene: TRBV4-1
clone size: .

CDR3 protein: CASSQGDFTDTQYF
CDR3 DNA: TGCGCCAGCAGCCAGGGGGACTTCACAGATACGCAGTATTTT
D gene: .
J gene: TRBJ2-3
V gene: TRBV5-1
clone size: .

CDR3 protein: CASSIWRQPTDTQYF
CDR3 DNA: TGTGCCAGCAGTATATGGAGGCAGCCCACAGATACGCAGTATTTT
D gene: .
J gene: TRBJ2-3
V gene: TRBV2
clone size: .

CDR3 protein: CASSDTAYSGGNSPLHF
CDR3 DNA: TGTGCCAGCAGTGACACGGCTTATTCAGGGGGTAATTCACCCCTCCACTTT
D gene: TRBD1
J gene: TRBJ1-6
V gene: TRBV11-2
clone size: .

CDR3 protein: CASSEGDSDGYTF
CDR3 DNA: TGTGCCAGCAGTGAAGGGGACAGCGATGGCTACACCTTC
D gene: TRBD1
J gene: TRBJ1-2
V gene: TRBV6-1
clone size: .

CDR3 protein: CASTPRTGGNTEAFF
CDR3 DNA: TGTGCCAGCACCCCCCGGACAGGGGGGAACACTGAAGCTTTCTTT
D gene: TRBD1
J gene: TRBJ1-1
V gene: TRBV6-6
clone size: .

CDR3 protein: CASSRGGDRGPWDEQFF
CDR3 DNA: TGCGCCAGCAGCCGCGGGGGTGACAGGGGCCCCTGGGATGAGCAGTTCTTC
D gene: .
J gene: TRBJ2-1
V gene: TRBV5-1
clone size: .

CDR3 protein: CATSRGYPLAGSTDTQYF
CDR3 DNA: TGTGCCACCAGCAGAGGCTACCCACTAGCGGGTAGCACAGATACGCAGTATTTT
D gene: TRBD2
J gene: TRBJ2-3
V gene: TRBV15
clone size: .

CDR3 protein: CASRAGGQLSETQYF
CDR3 DNA: TGCGCCAGCAGGGCGGGGGGGCAACTTTCGGAGACCCAGTACTTC
D gene: TRBD2
J gene: TRBJ2-5
V gene: TRBV4-1
clone size: few

CDR3 protein: CASSRLWRNTGELFF
CDR3 DNA: TGCGCCAGCAGCAGGCTATGGAGGAACACCGGGGAGCTGTTTTTT
D gene: .
J gene: TRBJ2-2
V gene: TRBV5-1
clone size: .

CDR3 protein: CASSGGQGPSYEQYF
CDR3 DNA: TGTGCCAGCAGTGGGGGACAGGGGCCGTCCTACGAGCAGTACTTC
D gene: TRBD1
J gene: TRBJ2-7
V gene: TRBV2
clone size: .

CDR3 protein: CASSLADQTYQDCGYTF
CDR3 DNA: TGCGCCAGCAGCTTGGCCGATCAAACCTACCAGGACTGTGGCTACACCTTC
D gene: .
J gene: TRBJ1-2
V gene: TRBV5-1
clone size: .

CDR3 protein: CASSQRIVYLGLGPASTDTQYF
CDR3 DNA: TGCGCCAGCAGCCAACGCATCGTATACCTTGGCCTTGGGCCAGCAAGCACAGATACGCAGTATTTT
D gene: .
J gene: TRBJ2-3
V gene: TRBV4-1
clone size: .

CDR3 protein: CATSREVAGGSSGNTIYF
CDR3 DNA: TGTGCCACCAGCAGAGAAGTGGCGGGGGGCTCCTCTGGAAACACCATATATTTT
D gene: .
J gene: TRBJ1-3
V gene: TRBV15
clone size: .

CDR3 protein: CASRRPGGENTEAFF
CDR3 DNA: TGTGCCAGCAGGCGCCCAGGGGGCGAAAACACTGAAGCTTTCTTT
D gene: TRBD1
J gene: TRBJ1-1
V gene: TRBV6-6
clone size: .

CDR3 protein: CASSPRQNEKLFF
CDR3 DNA: TGTGCCAGCAGTCCCCGACAGAATGAAAAACTGTTTTTT
D gene: .
J gene: TRBJ1-4
V gene: TRBV27
clone size: .

CDR3 protein: CASSPSGDKNIQYF
CDR3 DNA: TGCGCCAGCAGCCCCTCCGGGGACAAAAACATTCAGTACTTC
D gene: .
J gene: TRBJ2-4
V gene: TRBV4-1
clone size: .

CDR3 protein: CASSPWTGGAGSYGYTF
CDR3 DNA: TGTGCCAGCAGCCCCTGGACAGGGGGGGCCGGTTCATATGGCTACACCTTC
D gene: TRBD1
J gene: TRBJ1-2
V gene: TRBV7-9
clone size: .

CDR3 protein: CATSREPRDSGNNEQFF
CDR3 DNA: TGTGCCACCAGCAGAGAACCCAGGGATTCAGGGAACAATGAGCAGTTCTTC
D gene: .
J gene: TRBJ2-1
V gene: TRBV15
clone size: .

CDR3 protein: CATSRDRGQNIGYEQYF
CDR3 DNA: TGTGCCACCAGCAGAGACAGGGGGCAGAATATTGGCTACGAGCAGTACTTC
D gene: TRBD1
J gene: TRBJ2-7
V gene: TRBV15
clone size: few

CDR3 protein: CASSRNRETEAFF
CDR3 DNA: TGTGCCAGCAGCCGTAACAGGGAAACTGAAGCTTTCTTT
D gene: .
J gene: TRBJ1-1
V gene: TRBV7-9
clone size: .

CDR3 protein: CASSVNGGSGANVLTF
CDR3 DNA: TGTGCCAGCAGCGTAAACGGAGGCTCTGGGGCCAACGTCCTGACTTTC
D gene: .
J gene: TRBJ2-6
V gene: TRBV9
clone size: .

CDR3 protein: CASSLTQGARMTYEQYF
CDR3 DNA: TGTGCCAGCAGCTTAACACAGGGGGCGCGAATGACCTACGAGCAGTACTTC
D gene: TRBD1
J gene: TRBJ2-7
V gene: TRBV13
clone size: once

CDR3 protein: CASSTFRGRGYGYTF
CDR3 DNA: TGTGCCAGTAGTACGTTCAGGGGACGCGGCTATGGCTACACCTTC
D gene: .
J gene: TRBJ1-2
V gene: TRBV19
clone size: .

CDR3 protein: CASSDYGGVTTDTQYF
CDR3 DNA: TGTGCCAGCAGTGACTATGGCGGGGTCACCACAGATACGCAGTATTTT
D gene: .
J gene: TRBJ2-3
V gene: TRBV6-4
clone size: .

CDR3 protein: CASSPKGWISDYEQYF
CDR3 DNA: TGTGCCAGCAGCCCCAAGGGGTGGATCTCGGACTACGAGCAGTACTTC
D gene: .
J gene: TRBJ2-7
V gene: TRBV11-2
clone size: .

CDR3 protein: CSVIIGQGGIYEQYF
CDR3 DNA: TGCAGCGTTATAATCGGACAGGGAGGTATATACGAGCAGTACTTC
D gene: TRBD1
J gene: TRBJ2-7
V gene: TRBV29-1
clone size: .

CDR3 protein: CASSFGRVGGYTF
CDR3 DNA: TGTGCCAGCAGCTTTGGGAGGGTGGGAGGCTACACCTTC
D gene: .
J gene: TRBJ1-2
V gene: TRBV13
clone size: .

CDR3 protein: CASSEAIGDRGPTANTGELFF
CDR3 DNA: TGTGCCAGCAGTGAAGCTATAGGGGACAGGGGGCCTACCGCGAACACCGGGGAGCTGTTTTTT
D gene: TRBD1
J gene: TRBJ2-2
V gene: TRBV6-1
clone size: few

CDR3 protein: CASSLRTGGVWDGYTF
CDR3 DNA: TGCGCCAGCAGCTTGAGGACAGGGGGCGTCTGGGATGGCTACACCTTC
D gene: TRBD1
J gene: TRBJ1-2
V gene: TRBV5-1
clone size: .

CDR3 protein: CASSLVYVAEIYNSPLHF
CDR3 DNA: TGTGCCAGCAGCTTAGTCTACGTCGCGGAAATCTATAATTCACCCCTCCACTTT
D gene: .
J gene: TRBJ1-6
V gene: TRBV7-2
clone size: .

CDR3 protein: CASSQYGGRADTQYF
CDR3 DNA: TGTGCCAGCAGCCAGTACGGGGGGAGGGCAGATACGCAGTATTTT
D gene: TRBD2
J gene: TRBJ2-3
V gene: TRBV28
clone size: .

CDR3 protein: CASSSERGNSPLHF
CDR3 DNA: TGTGCCAGCAGCAGTGAAAGGGGTAACTCACCCCTCCACTTT
D gene: .
J gene: TRBJ1-6
V gene: TRBV7-4
clone size: .

CDR3 protein: CASSYAERGGWETQYF
CDR3 DNA: TGTGCCAGCAGTTACGCGGAGCGGGGGGGATGGGAGACCCAGTACTTC
D gene: TRBD2
J gene: TRBJ2-5
V gene: TRBV6-6
clone size: .